One sample yielded the 28 T cell receptor beta chains listed below, sequenced in a study of cytomegalovirus exposure and HLA in healthy donors. Method: immunoSEQ multiplex PCR; TCRdb's copy keeps in-frame clones and lacks some. Among about 330,000 clones listed, more than 80% were seen once. Sample: PBMCs. The receptors derive from a woman aged 18-29 years in good health and CMV-seronegative.

This clone was seen a few times. J is TRBJ2-3 and V is TRBV9; TRBD2 is a possible D gene (6 bases). The CDR3 extends over 15 amino acids. Germline loops: CDR1 SGDLS, CDR2 YYNGEE. The germline V and J ends were trimmed by 6 bases and 0 bases, with 14 bases remaining between them. The CDR3 here is CASNPYGGSTDTQYF. The CDR3 DNA is TGTGCCAGCAACCCTTACGGGGGTAGCACAGATACGCAGTATTTT.

This rearrangement joins TRBV11-3 to TRBJ2-1; 11 bases are shared with TRBD2. V dropped 5 bases and J dropped 10; count of bases not matched to a gene: 13. Germline assignment: CDR1 SGHNT and CDR2 YENEEA. The CDR3 sequence is 16 residues long. The CDR3 DNA reads TGTGCCAGCAGCCTCACTATAGCGGGAGGGCCTCAGGAGCAGTTCTTC. Residues: CASSLTIAGGPQEQFF.

V and J are TRBV29-1 and TRBJ2-7, with 8 bases fitting TRBD2. Looked up from germline, CDR1 is SQVTM and CDR2 is ANQGSEA. Germline trimming cut 3 bases from V and 0 bases from J; bases unmatched to any gene: 7. CDR3 length: 15 amino acids. The CDR3 sequence: CSVDGSGESSYEQYF. CDR3 nucleotides: TGCAGCGTTGACGGTAGCGGGGAAAGCTCCTACGAGCAGTACTTC.

The chain carries TRBV6-1 and TRBJ1-1; no reliable D call. Germline CDR1 reads MNHNS; CDR2 reads SASEGT. The length of the CDR3 is 10 residues. Between the trimmed V and J ends, which lost 8 bases and 8 bases, there was a span of 9 bases. In DNA, the CDR3 is TGTGCCAGCCTTCGCGTAGAAGCTTTCTTT. It translates to CASLRVEAFF.

The rearrangement links TRBV4-2 to TRBJ2-1, with 8 bases lining up with TRBD1. Per the germline V gene, CDR1 is LGHNA and CDR2 is YNFKEQ. The CDR3 contains 15 residues. V gave up 0 bases and J gave up 4 bases; unmatched junction bases: 2. Written as DNA, the CDR3 is TGTGCCAGCAGCCAAGAGCAGGGGGCTTACAATGAGCAGTTCTTC. This encodes CASSQEQGAYNEQFF.

The chain carries TRBV5-6 and TRBJ1-3, with unresolved D. This CDR3 is built from 16 residues. V lost 5 bases to trimming and J lost 0 bases, with 15 bases between them. Germline CDR1 and CDR2: SGHDT and YYEEEE. The CDR3 here is CASSSLAAFSGNTIYF. Here the CDR3 DNA reads TGTGCCAGCAGTTCACTCGCGGCTTTCTCTGGAAACACCATATATTTT.

The chain combines TRBV7-8 with TRBJ2-2, with TRBD1 matching over 10 bases. The V segment lost 5 bases and the J segment 4 bases; nucleotides outside the gene matches: 19. CDR3 length: 20 residues. Germline assignment: CDR1 SGHVS and CDR2 FQNEAQ. The CDR3 region is CASSPRFRDRGPITTGELFF. The DNA of the CDR3 is TGTGCCAGCAGCCCGCGGTTCCGGGACAGGGGCCCAATTACCACCGGGGAGCTGTTTTTT.

The chain carries TRBV7-7 and TRBJ2-3, with 10 nucleotides matching TRBD1. Germline values: CDR1 SSHAT, CDR2 FNYEAQ (reference sequence). This CDR3 has 15 residues. The J segment lost 5 bases and the V segment lost 2 bases, leaving 4 bases of the junction unmatched. The CDR3, as DNA: TGTGCCAGCAGCTTACTCGGGACAGGGGTAGATACGCAGTATTTT. Protein sequence: CASSLLGTGVDTQYF.

J is TRBJ2-7 and V is TRBV7-8, with 12 bases identical to TRBD2. This CDR3 is built from 17 residues. The junction had 11 bases not matched to a gene; V was cut back by 2 bases and J by 6 bases. Germline CDR1 reads SGHVS; CDR2 reads FQNEAQ. CDR3 bases: TGTGCCAGCAGCTTAAGGTATCGACTAGCGGGAGACGGCGAGCAGTACTTC. Protein: CASSLRYRLAGDGEQYF.

The V call is TRBV4-3, the J call TRBJ1-3; the D is unclear. The CDR3 is made up of 16 amino acids. Trimming stripped 3 bases from V and 1 base from J, with 13 bases between. CDR1 LGHNA and CDR2 YSLEER come from the germline V gene. CDR3: CASSQTFWESGNTIYF. The CDR3 DNA reads TGCGCCAGCAGCCAGACTTTCTGGGAGTCTGGAAACACCATATATTTT.

The CDR3 nucleotides are TGCGCCAGCAGCCAAGAGGGGACTAGGGGAGGCCACAATGAGCAGTTCTTC. Its protein is CASSQEGTRGGHNEQFF. V is TRBV4-3 and J is TRBJ2-1; 8 positions agree with TRBD2. J lost 5 bases, V lost 0 bases, and 9 bases had no gene match. Germline loops: CDR1 LGHNA, CDR2 YSLEER. The CDR3 is 17 residues long.

V usage is TRBV28 and J usage is TRBJ2-2; 8 nucleotides match TRBD2. The CDR3 totals 14 residues. V lost 5 bases to trimming and J lost 4 bases; unmatched junction nucleotides: 3. Germline V gene sequence: CDR1 MDHEN, CDR2 SYDVKM. CDR3 loop: CASSPGGGTGELFF. The CDR3 bases are TGTGCCAGCAGTCCCGGGGGGGGCACCGGGGAGCTGTTTTTT.

This clone occurred a few times. The chain is built from TRBV10-3 and TRBJ2-1, with D unclear. The V end lost 3 bases, the J end lost 5 bases, and 8 bases lay between the germline ends. The CDR3 totals 13 residues. Germline V gives CDR1 ENHRY, CDR2 SYGVKD. CDR3 region: CAISDGANNEQFF. CDR3 bases: TGTGCCATCAGTGATGGAGCGAACAATGAGCAGTTCTTC.

The rearrangement uses TRBV11-3 and TRBJ2-1; D may be TRBD2 (6 bases). This CDR3 has 17 residues. V was shortened by 1 base and J by 2 bases, with 15 bases between the two germline ends. Germline loops: CDR1 SGHNT, CDR2 YENEEA. CDR3: CASSLGGSSDPYNEQFF. Written as DNA, the CDR3 is TGTGCCAGCAGCTTAGGTGGTTCTAGCGACCCCTACAATGAGCAGTTCTTC.

CDR3 DNA sequence: TGTGCCAGCATTCCTGGGGAGATAACCGGGGAGCTGTTTTTT. The encoded protein is CASIPGEITGELFF. The chain has TRBV2 and TRBJ2-2, with D perhaps TRBD2 (5 bases). In germline, CDR1 is SNHLY, CDR2 FYNNEI. This CDR3 contains 14 residues. V lost 7 bases and J lost 5, with 14 bases in between.

The V call is TRBV28, the J call TRBJ1-2, with D perhaps TRBD1 (6 bases). The V end was cut by 5 bases, the J end by 7 bases, with 23 bases between. CDR3 length: 16 amino acids. Germline values: CDR1 MDHEN, CDR2 SYDVKM. CDR3 protein: CASSPPGSQGMGGYTF. DNA of the CDR3: TGTGCCAGCAGTCCCCCTGGTTCACAGGGAATGGGTGGCTACACCTTC.

The CDR3 DNA reads as TGCAGCGCTAACTATCGGGAAAAACTGTTTTTT. Protein product: CSANYREKLFF. V gene TRBV29-1 combines with J gene TRBJ1-4; the D is unclear. Germline CDR1 SQVTM, CDR2 ANQGSEA. Trimming stripped 7 bases from V and 8 bases from J, with 11 bases between. This CDR3 region has 11 residues.

The chain couples TRBV6-5 to TRBJ1-2; a weak D match, TRBD1 (6 bases). Germline V gene sequence: CDR1 MNHEY, CDR2 SVGAGI. This CDR3 has 16 amino acids. V dropped 0 bases and J dropped 1 base, with 12 bases sitting between them. The CDR3 reads CASSYSSGALNYGYTF. CDR3 in DNA: TGTGCCAGCAGTTACTCGTCAGGGGCCCTTAACTATGGCTACACCTTC.

V usage is TRBV4-1 and J usage is TRBJ2-5, with 14 bases lining up with TRBD2. The trim removed 3 bases at V and 6 bases at J, leaving 9 bases unmatched. Germline CDR1 and CDR2: MGHRA and YSYEKL. The CDR3 spans 17 residues. The CDR3 spells CASSQGTSGRKPQTQYF. As DNA, the CDR3 is TGCGCCAGCAGCCAGGGGACTAGCGGGAGAAAACCCCAGACCCAGTACTTC.

The chain combines TRBV5-1 with TRBJ2-2; 10 bases are shared with TRBD1. The CDR3 extends over 17 amino acids. The junction had 9 bases not matched to a gene; V was cut back by 0 bases and J by 7 bases. Germline CDR1 SGHRS, CDR2 YFSETQ. CDR3 protein: CASSLAPGQGQNGELFF. The CDR3 DNA reads as TGCGCCAGCAGCTTGGCCCCGGGACAGGGGCAGAACGGGGAGCTGTTTTTT. The whole variable domain, remainder taken from reference TRBV5-1 and TRBJ2-2, is KAGVTQTPRYLIKTRGQQVTLSCSPISGHRSVSWYQQTPGQGLQFLFEYFSETQRNKGNFPGRFSGRQFSNSRSEMNVSTLELGDSALYLCASSLAPGQGQNGELFFGEGSRLTVL.

This clone was picked up a small number of times. This sequence joins TRBV15 and TRBJ1-5, with TRBD1 matching 8 bases. The CDR3 contains 16 residues. The ends lost 3 bases at V and 2 bases at J; junction bases unmatched: 6. Germline V lookup: CDR1 LNHNV, CDR2 YYDKDF (reference sequence). DNA of the CDR3: TGTGCCACCAGCAGCCCCGGACAGGGCGGCAATCAGCCCCAGCATTTT. It specifies CATSSPGQGGNQPQHF.

The chain employs TRBV4-3 and TRBJ2-1, with a tentative D call TRBD1 (8 bases). V was shortened by 4 bases and J by 8 bases, with 21 bases between the two germline ends. The CDR3 totals 16 residues. CDR1 LGHNA and CDR2 YSLEER come from the germline V gene. In DNA form, the CDR3 reads TGCGCCAGCAGCCGCTTCGGGACAGGCCGGGGGGATGAGCAGTTCTTC. It specifies CASSRFGTGRGDEQFF.

The CDR3 spells CASSLVSGRDTIYF. In DNA, the CDR3 is TGCGCCAGCAGCTTGGTCTCTGGGAGAGACACCATATATTTT. The rearrangement joins TRBV5-1 to TRBJ1-3, with D unresolved. CDR3 size: 14 residues. Trimming took off 0 bases at V and 8 bases at J, with 12 bases between the two ends. Germline lookup yields CDR1 SGHRS and CDR2 YFSETQ.

The chain couples TRBV28 to TRBJ2-7; the D gene is possibly TRBD1 (6 bases). Germline V gene lookup returns CDR1 MDHEN and CDR2 SYDVKM. The CDR3 has 14 amino acids. The V end was cut by 3 bases, the J end by 5 bases, with 14 bases between. The CDR3, as DNA: TGTGCCAGCAGTTTGGCAGGGGAGACGAACGAGCAGTACTTC. It translates to CASSLAGETNEQYF. Full variable domain (outside the CDR3, taken from reference TRBV28 and TRBJ2-7): DVKVTQSSRYLVKRTGEKVFLECVQDMDHENMFWYRQDPGLGLRLIYFSYDVKMKEKGDIPEGYSVSREKKERFSLILESASTNQTSMYLCASSLAGETNEQYFGPGTRLTVT.

The V and J genes are TRBV4-3 and TRBJ2-3, with a weak D call TRBD2 (6 bases). Germline assignment: CDR1 LGHNA and CDR2 YSLEER. V lost 0 bases and J 3 bases, leaving 13 bases between the germline ends. The CDR3 runs to 16 residues. The CDR3 nucleotides read TGCGCCAGCAGCCAAGATGGAGGCGGGGCTACAGATACGCAGTATTTT. Protein product: CASSQDGGGATDTQYF.

The rearrangement joins TRBV28 to TRBJ2-7; 7 bases align to TRBD1. V dropped 6 bases and J dropped 3; count of bases not matched to a gene: 11. Germline values: CDR1 MDHEN, CDR2 SYDVKM. The CDR3 is 15 amino acids. CDR3 loop: CASRKSSSGGYEQYF. CDR3 coding DNA: TGTGCCAGCAGGAAAAGCTCGTCAGGGGGCTACGAGCAGTACTTC.

The chain joins TRBV7-8 to TRBJ2-3, with TRBD1 matching over 7 bases. Unmatched junction bases numbered 6, after V lost 1 base and J lost 2 bases. Germline V CDR1 and CDR2: SGHVS, FQNEAQ. The CDR3 length is 16 residues. DNA for the CDR3: TGTGCCAGCAGCTTAGAACACAGGGGTCTCACAGATACGCAGTATTTT. It translates to CASSLEHRGLTDTQYF.

The chain combines TRBV29-1 with TRBJ2-3; 7 bases fit TRBD1. Germline-derived CDR1 and CDR2 are SQVTM and ANQGSEA. The CDR3 totals 16 residues. V dropped 0 bases and J dropped 1; count of bases not matched to a gene: 7. The CDR3: CSVEEPQGWRTDTQYF. For the CDR3, the DNA is TGCAGCGTTGAAGAGCCACAGGGGTGGCGCACAGATACGCAGTATTTT.